Below are 31 T cell receptor beta chains sequenced from a single sample in a study of CD8+ T cells in alopecia areata. The treatment denotes: oral pan-JAK inhibitor, 5-10 mg twice daily. Extraction and reverse transcription of RNA yielded cDNA as the sequencing template. Assay used: immunoSEQ multiplex PCR; TCRdb lists only in-frame clones, some missing. Here the sample spans roughly 230,000 clones, roughly 44% being singletons. The specimen comprised CD4+ T cells sorted from blood, sampled at approximately week 37, from a patient treated with tofacitinib. The origin of the receptors is a human donor with alopecia areata.

V and J are TRBV29-1 and TRBJ2-7, with D maybe TRBD1 (6 bases). Trimming removed 4 bases at V and 9 bases at J, with 22 bases between. The CDR3 runs 14 residues. Germline lookup yields CDR1 SQVTM and CDR2 ANQGSEA. In DNA form, the CDR3 reads TGCAGCGTTGTCTGGCAGATAGGGGGTAGGGGGCAGTACTTC. Its translation is CSVVWQIGGRGQYF.

The V call is TRBV6-5, the J call TRBJ2-7, with 7 bases identical to TRBD2. CDR1 is MNHEY, CDR2 SVGAGI, per germline. This CDR3 region has 15 residues. V lost 2 bases and J lost 7; bases outside the gene matches: 11. The CDR3 spells CASSYDARGGVEQYF. As DNA, the CDR3 is TGTGCCAGCAGTTACGACGCCCGGGGAGGGGTGGAGCAGTACTTC.

This clone has just a few counts. The chain recombines TRBV5-1 with TRBJ1-4; D not resolved. Deletions cut 4 bases from V and 8 bases from J, with 12 bases between. CDR3 size: 13 residues. Germline lookup yields CDR1 SGHRS and CDR2 YFSETQ. This CDR3 reads CASSARFGEKLFF. DNA of the CDR3: TGCGCCAGCAGCGCGAGGTTCGGCGAAAAACTGTTTTTT. The whole variable domain, filled in from reference TRBV5-1 and TRBJ1-4, reads KAGVTQTPRYLIKTRGQQVTLSCSPISGHRSVSWYQQTPGQGLQFLFEYFSETQRNKGNFPGRFSGRQFSNSRSEMNVSTLELGDSALYLCASSARFGEKLFFGSGTQLSVL.

The chain links TRBV30 to TRBJ1-4; D is undetermined. V dropped 4 bases and J dropped 1 base, with 4 bases sitting between them. The length of the CDR3 is 12 residues. Germline loops: CDR1 GTSNPN, CDR2 SVGIG (reference sequence). CDR3 DNA sequence: TGTGCCTGGACAGAAACTAATGAAAAACTGTTTTTT. Translating it yields CAWTETNEKLFF.

Points on this clone: Other DNA sequences from this sample encode an identical CDR3 as well. Here the CDR3 reads CSVEQGGETQYF. The CDR3 DNA follows: TGCAGCGTTGAACAGGGAGGGGAGACCCAGTACTTC. J is TRBJ2-5 and V is TRBV29-1, with TRBD2 identical over 7 bases. Per germline, CDR1 SQVTM and CDR2 ANQGSEA. The CDR3 covers 12 residues. V dropped 2 bases and J dropped 5; count of bases not matched to a gene: 2. Supplemented by reference TRBV29-1 and TRBJ2-5, the full variable domain reads SAVISQKPSRDICQRGTSLTIQCQVDSQVTMMFWYRQQPGQSLTLIATANQGSEATYESGFVIDKFPISRPNLTFSTLTVSNMSPEDSSIYLCSVEQGGETQYFGPGTRLLVL.

This clone occurred a few times. This chain joins TRBV20-1 and TRBJ1-5, with D possibly matching TRBD1 (5 bases). The CDR3 runs to 11 residues. Trimming removed 5 bases from V and 9 bases from J, with 11 bases in between. Germline V CDR1 and CDR2: DFQATT, SNEGSKA (reference sequence). In DNA form, the CDR3 reads TGCAGTGCTTCAGGGTTCGGGCCCCAGCATTTT. This sequence encodes CSASGFGPQHF.

The J gene is TRBJ1-5, the V gene TRBV15; D is unclear. Germline V gives CDR1 LNHNV, CDR2 YYDKDF (reference sequence). This CDR3 spans 11 amino acids. Trimming stripped 1 base from V and 9 bases from J, with 4 bases between. In DNA form, the CDR3 reads TGTGCCACCAGCAGAGGGGGGCCCCAGCATTTT. Its translation: CATSRGGPQHF.

In its sample, this clone was seen a few times. CDR3 sequence reads: CASSLSRVQNEKLFF. CDR3 sequence (DNA): TGTGCCAGCAGCTTGTCGAGGGTACAGAATGAAAAACTGTTTTTT. This rearrangement joins TRBV7-3 to TRBJ1-4; D gene uncertain. This CDR3 comprises 15 residues. With 3 bases removed from V and 5 bases from J, the gap between germline ends came to 13 bases. Germline-derived CDR1 and CDR2 are SGHTA and FQGTGA.

In its sample, this clone was seen a few times. The chain carries TRBV9 and TRBJ2-5; the match to TRBD1 covers 8 bases. V dropped 0 bases and J dropped 5; count of bases not matched to a gene: 6. CDR3 length equals 15 residues. Germline V lookup: CDR1 SGDLS, CDR2 YYNGEE. CDR3 DNA: TGTGCCAGCAGCGTAGGGCTACAGGGGGTTGAGACCCAGTACTTC. This gives the protein CASSVGLQGVETQYF. Variable domain in full (rest from reference TRBV9 and TRBJ2-5): DSGVTQTPKHLITATGQRVTLRCSPRSGDLSVYWYQQSLDQGLQFLIQYYNGEERAKGNILERFSAQQFPDLHSELNLSSLELGDSALYFCASSVGLQGVETQYFGPGTRLLVL.

This clone has a single count. The chain carries TRBV5-1 and TRBJ2-7; TRBD2 agrees at 7 bases. This CDR3 contains 14 residues. Germline loops: CDR1 SGHRS, CDR2 YFSETQ. J lost 1 base, V lost 3 bases, and 4 bases had no gene match. Here the CDR3 reads CASSWAGVSYEQYF. The CDR3 DNA follows: TGCGCCAGCAGCTGGGCGGGGGTTTCCTACGAGCAGTACTTC.

The rearrangement links TRBV6-5 to TRBJ2-7; D not resolved. V was clipped by 6 bases and J by 2 bases, with 11 bases between them. Germline-derived CDR1 and CDR2 are MNHEY and SVGAGI. The CDR3 totals 13 residues. This CDR3 is CASSRSAAYEQYF. CDR3 nucleotides: TGTGCCAGCAGCCGTTCGGCGGCCTACGAGCAGTACTTC.

As concerns this clone: This CDR3 is also generated by other DNA sequences in the sample. This chain uses TRBV18 with TRBJ2-5; D gene ambiguous. The germline V gene encodes CDR1 KGHSH and CDR2 LQKENI. This CDR3 comprises 11 residues. Trimming took 5 bases from V and 2 from J, leaving 3 bases between them. As DNA, the CDR3 is TGTGCCAGCTCATCACAAGAGACCCAGTACTTC. Protein product: CASSSQETQYF. Drawing the rest from reference TRBV18 and TRBJ2-5, the complete variable domain is NAGVMQNPRHLVRRRGQEARLRCSPMKGHSHVYWYRQLPEEGLKFMVYLQKENIIDESGMPKERFSAEFPKEGPSILRIQQVVRGDSAAYFCASSSQETQYFGPGTRLLVL.

DNA for the CDR3: TGTGCCAGCAGTGAATTTAACAGGGGGAGCTCTGGGGCCAACGTCCTGACTTTC. Amino acid sequence: CASSEFNRGSSGANVLTF. The J gene is TRBJ2-6, the V gene TRBV25-1, with 8 bases identical to TRBD1. This CDR3 is 18 amino acids long. Germline V gene lookup returns CDR1 MGHDK and CDR2 SYGVNS. Germline trimming cut 1 base from V and 0 bases from J; bases unmatched to any gene: 5.

This sequence joins TRBV29-1 and TRBJ1-2; no definite D call. The CDR3 is 13 amino acids. Trimming removed 1 base at V and 4 bases at J, with 10 bases between. The germline V gene encodes CDR1 SQVTM and CDR2 ANQGSEA. CDR3 loop: CSVEVAGTYGYTF. CDR3 coding DNA: TGCAGCGTTGAAGTGGCAGGCACCTATGGCTACACCTTC.

This chain connects TRBV19 to TRBJ2-7; D gene unclear. The CDR3 covers 15 residues. Germline CDR1 LNHDA, CDR2 SQIVND (reference sequence). V dropped 4 bases and J dropped 3 bases, with 16 bases sitting between them. CDR3 sequence: CASSTLRSWIYEQYF. The CDR3 coding sequence is TGTGCCAGTAGTACACTCCGATCCTGGATCTACGAGCAGTACTTC.

The chain links TRBV29-1 to TRBJ1-4, with D unresolved. Trimming took off 6 bases at V and 5 bases at J, with 16 bases between the two ends. The CDR3 contains 14 residues. Germline V gene sequence: CDR1 SQVTM, CDR2 ANQGSEA. CDR3 protein: CSVTRGGINEKLFF. The CDR3 nucleotides read TGCAGCGTGACCCGGGGTGGAATAAATGAAAAACTGTTTTTT.

The chain couples TRBV2 to TRBJ2-7, with D perhaps matching TRBD1 (5 bases). The germline V and J ends were trimmed by 8 bases and 2 bases, with 10 bases remaining between them. CDR3 length: 12 residues. The germline CDR1 and CDR2 sequences are SNHLY and FYNNEI. CDR3 residues: CASCRETYEQYF. The CDR3 coding sequence is TGTGCCAGCTGCAGGGAAACCTACGAGCAGTACTTC.

The chain uses TRBV9 and TRBJ2-7; TRBD1 matches at 9 bases. Looked up from germline, CDR1 is SGDLS and CDR2 is YYNGEE. V lost 0 bases, J lost 5 bases, and 9 bases stayed unmatched. CDR3 length: 16 amino acids. The CDR3 region is CASSVGLGQGPHEQYF. The CDR3 coding sequence is TGTGCCAGCAGCGTAGGTTTGGGACAGGGTCCCCACGAGCAGTACTTC.

This clone was seen only a few times. The chain employs TRBV18 and TRBJ1-3, with TRBD1 matching 7 bases. The CDR3 length is 14 residues. Unmatched junction bases numbered 1, after V lost 2 bases and J lost 3 bases. Germline-derived CDR1 and CDR2 are KGHSH and LQKENI. CDR3 amino acids: CASSPGTDGNTIYF. For the CDR3, the DNA is TGTGCCAGCTCACCAGGGACAGATGGAAACACCATATATTTT.

This chain connects TRBV7-3 to TRBJ2-1; TRBD2 is a possible D gene (6 bases). V lost 2 bases and J 0 bases, leaving 8 bases between the germline ends. Germline V CDR1 and CDR2: SGHTA, FQGTGA. This CDR3 comprises 15 residues. CDR3 in DNA: TGTGCCAGCAGCTTAGACGGGAGCTCCTACAATGAGCAGTTCTTC. Protein product: CASSLDGSSYNEQFF.

This clone was found once. V gene TRBV30 combines with J gene TRBJ1-1; the match to TRBD1 covers 9 bases. CDR1 is GTSNPN and CDR2 is SVGIG in the germline V gene (reference sequence). The CDR3 is 16 residues long. The V and J ends lost 2 bases and 3 bases, in that order; junction bases with no gene match: 10. CDR3 amino acids: CAWSQIQGARDTEAFF. CDR3 nucleotide sequence: TGTGCCTGGAGTCAGATACAGGGGGCGCGAGACACTGAAGCTTTCTTT. The entire variable domain, with the rest obtained from reference TRBV30 and TRBJ1-1, is as follows: SQTIHQWPATLVQPVGSPLSLECTVEGTSNPNLYWYRQAAGRGLQLLFYSVGIGQISSEVPQNLSASRPQDRQFILSSKKLLLSDSGFYLCAWSQIQGARDTEAFFGQGTRLTVV.

This clone has only a few counts. V gene TRBV29-1 combines with J gene TRBJ2-5; TRBD1 or TRBD2 may be the D gene (5 bases each). Germline assignment: CDR1 SQVTM and CDR2 ANQGSEA. The CDR3 loop spans 13 amino acids. The germline V and J ends were trimmed by 3 bases and 5 bases, with 13 bases remaining between them. Here the CDR3 DNA reads TGCAGCGTTGACTTGCCGGGGCGGGAGACCCAGTACTTC. Amino acids: CSVDLPGRETQYF.

The chain employs TRBV7-9 and TRBJ2-2; no firm D call. Germline lookup yields CDR1 SEHNR and CDR2 FQNEAQ (reference sequence). The CDR3 length is 12 residues. V was pared by 2 bases and J by 6 bases, with 4 bases between. The CDR3 loop is CASSLTAGELFF. DNA of the CDR3: TGTGCCAGCAGCTTAACAGCCGGGGAGCTGTTTTTT.

This clone was seen more than once but under ten times. This chain connects TRBV11-2 to TRBJ2-6, with unresolved D. The CDR3 consists of 15 residues. Trimming took off 0 bases at V and 0 bases at J, with 3 bases between the two ends. Germline CDR1 and CDR2: SGHAT and FQNNGV. The CDR3: CASSLDGSGANVLTF. The CDR3 DNA sequence: TGTGCCAGCAGCTTAGACGGCTCTGGGGCCAACGTCCTGACTTTC.

This clone was seen a single time. This rearrangement joins TRBV18 to TRBJ2-7; D ambiguous. Trimming removed 0 bases at V and 0 bases at J, with 9 bases between. CDR3 length: 15 amino acids. Looked up from germline, CDR1 is KGHSH and CDR2 is LQKENI. CDR3 sequence: CASSPPGSYSYEQYF. The CDR3 DNA reads as TGTGCCAGCTCACCACCGGGCAGCTACTCCTACGAGCAGTACTTC.

V and J are TRBV5-1 and TRBJ1-1; D remains ambiguous. V was clipped by 0 bases and J by 3 bases, with 12 bases between them. The V gene's germline CDR1 is SGHRS and CDR2 YFSETQ. This CDR3 spans 15 amino acids. CDR3: CASSLGLSGDTEAFF. DNA for the CDR3: TGCGCCAGCAGCTTGGGACTCTCAGGCGACACTGAAGCTTTCTTT.

The V call is TRBV28, the J call TRBJ2-3, with 7 bases identical to TRBD2. This CDR3 has 16 residues. With V trimmed by 6 bases and J by 6 bases, 15 bases remained unmatched. Germline V gene lookup returns CDR1 MDHEN and CDR2 SYDVKM. The CDR3 DNA follows: TGTGCCAGCAGCAGAGCTAGCGGTTCCCCTAGGGATACGCAGTATTTT. Protein: CASSRASGSPRDTQYF.

The chain is built from TRBV7-2 and TRBJ2-2, with D uncertain. There are 13 residues in the CDR3. Germline V gene lookup returns CDR1 SGHTA and CDR2 FQGNSA. V shed 5 bases and J shed 3 bases, with 7 bases lying between them. DNA for the CDR3: TGTGCCAGCAGCGAACGAGACACCGGGGAGCTGTTTTTT. It yields the protein CASSERDTGELFF.

The rearrangement uses TRBV7-9 and TRBJ2-1; 9 bases are shared with TRBD2. CDR3 length: 17 residues. With 0 bases clipped from V and 8 bases from J, the junction kept 11 bases outside the gene matches. Germline V gene sequence: CDR1 SEHNR, CDR2 FQNEAQ (reference sequence). The CDR3 protein is CASSLALAGGRLDEQFF. The CDR3 DNA follows: TGTGCCAGCAGCTTAGCGTTGGCGGGAGGGCGTCTAGATGAGCAGTTCTTC.

Of note for this clone: With a much larger clone just one base away, this may be a read error. The genes are TRBV11-2 and TRBJ2-5; D ambiguous. The V and J ends lost 3 bases and 2 bases respectively, with 1 base between them. Germline CDR1 and CDR2: SGHAT and FQNNGV. The CDR3 sequence is 11 residues long. The CDR3 DNA is TGTGCCAGCAGCTTGCAAGAGACCCAGTACTTC. Amino acids: CASSLQETQYF.

The table lists this clone with a few counts. As DNA, the CDR3 is TGTGCCAGCGCCCCAGCCGGCTACGAGCAGTACTTC. It codes for CASAPAGYEQYF. The gene calls are TRBV18 and TRBJ2-7; no clear D gene. V lost 8 bases, J lost 3 bases, and 11 bases lay in between. Germline V gene lookup returns CDR1 KGHSH and CDR2 LQKENI. The CDR3 contains 12 residues.